The rows below give T cell receptor beta chains drawn from one sample of a study of blood T cell repertoires in COVID-19. Assay: immunoSEQ multiplex PCR; the TCRdb copy retains only in-frame clones and omits some. The data show fewer than 45,000 clones, with nearly 80% seen just once and around 20% held by the top ten. The sample consisted of peripheral blood. Every receptor here comes from a man in his sixties or seventies with acute or convalescent COVID-19. Both conserved end residues are part of each CDR3. The D gene is left open where the match is weak. Clone size appears in some rows only: once, few, many, or a class for an expanded clone.

J: TRBJ1-1; size: NA; D: NA; V: TRBV7-6; CDR3: CASSPGYTEAFF; DNA: TGTGCCAGCAGCCCAGGGTACACTGAAGCTTTCTTT
J: TRBJ1-2; size: NA; D: TRBD1; V: TRBV18; CDR3: CASSPSDRVPPFGYGYTF; DNA: TGTGCCAGCTCACCATCGGACAGGGTCCCCCCATTTGGCTATGGCTACACCTTC
J: TRBJ1-5; size: NA; D: TRBD1; V: TRBV23-1; CDR3: CASSQPGTGMGNQPQHF; DNA: TGCGCCAGCAGTCAACCCGGGACAGGGATGGGCAATCAGCCCCAGCATTTT
J: TRBJ1-2; size: NA; D: TRBD1; V: TRBV9; CDR3: CASSPGTGYGYTF; DNA: TGTGCCAGCAGCCCCGGGACAGGCTATGGCTACACCTTC
J: TRBJ2-1; size: NA; D: TRBD2; V: TRBV19; CDR3: CASKGGGLISSYNEQFF; DNA: TGTGCCAGTAAGGGCGGGGGGCTAATAAGCTCCTACAATGAGCAGTTCTTC
J: TRBJ2-3; size: NA; D: NA; V: TRBV19; CDR3: CASSSRKRALFTDTQYF; DNA: TGTGCCAGTAGCTCACGGAAGAGGGCCTTATTCACAGATACGCAGTATTTT
J: TRBJ1-2; size: NA; D: NA; V: TRBV6-5; CDR3: CASSYEGGGRGYTF; DNA: TGTGCCAGCAGTTATGAAGGGGGGGGGAGAGGCTACACCTTC
J: TRBJ1-2; size: NA; D: NA; V: TRBV5-1; CDR3: CASSLRPGWDGYTF; DNA: TGCGCCAGCAGCTTGAGGCCAGGTTGGGATGGCTACACCTTC
J: TRBJ2-2; size: once; D: NA; V: TRBV7-2; CDR3: CASSPRDTGELFF; DNA: TGTGCCAGCAGCCCACGGGACACCGGGGAGCTGTTTTTT
J: TRBJ1-2; size: NA; D: NA; V: TRBV14; CDR3: CASSQTRGRAGNYGYTF; DNA: TGTGCCAGCAGCCAGACCCGGGGCAGGGCGGGGAACTATGGCTACACCTTC
J: TRBJ1-5; size: few; D: NA; V: TRBV2; CDR3: CASMAGSGNQPQHF; DNA: TGTGCCAGCATGGCGGGGTCTGGCAATCAGCCCCAGCATTTT
J: TRBJ2-7; size: NA; D: TRBD2; V: TRBV11-2; CDR3: CASSLGGGRVDEQYF; DNA: TGTGCCAGCAGCTTGGGCGGCGGGAGGGTGGACGAGCAGTACTTC
J: TRBJ1-5; size: NA; D: TRBD1; V: TRBV28; CDR3: CASLTPGTGRQPQHF; DNA: TGTGCCAGCCTAACCCCCGGGACAGGGAGACAGCCCCAGCATTTT
J: TRBJ1-2; size: NA; D: TRBD1; V: TRBV6-5; CDR3: CASSYSRGQAYGYTF; DNA: TGTGCCAGCAGTTATTCCAGGGGGCAGGCCTATGGCTACACCTTC
J: TRBJ1-1; size: NA; D: NA; V: TRBV7-2; CDR3: CASSLQVNTEAFF; DNA: TGTGCCAGCAGCTTACAGGTGAACACTGAAGCTTTCTTT
J: TRBJ2-7; size: once; D: NA; V: TRBV27; CDR3: CASSLSPQGPYEQYF; DNA: TGTGCCAGCAGTTTATCTCCCCAGGGCCCCTACGAGCAGTACTTC
J: TRBJ2-7; size: NA; D: TRBD1; V: TRBV29-1; CDR3: CSVKGIKEGATYEQYF; DNA: TGCAGCGTAAAAGGGATTAAAGAGGGGGCGACCTACGAGCAGTACTTC